The clone carrying this TCR beta chain was found once. Its antigen remains unidentified. The record originates from a study of OX40 agonist ivuxolimab in advanced cancers. Across the study: The patients received ivuxolimab by intravenous route every 2 weeks at 0.01 to 10 mg/kg. The dose-escalation cohort had hepatocellular carcinoma, melanoma, renal cell or head and neck cancer. Of the patients, three showed partial responses, one with hepatocellular carcinoma and two with cutaneous melanoma.

The table came from immunoSEQ multiplex PCR; TCRdb's copy has only in-frame clones and leaves some out. Of approximately 62,000 clones listed, 88% are singletons. The CDR3 has 14 residues. Germline assignment: CDR1 SGHRS and CDR2 YFSETQ. V gave up 1 base and J gave up 5 bases; unmatched junction bases: 4. General study results and limits: Low normalized T-cell clonal expansion was additionally recorded for some nonresponders.

The sequences come from CD4+ or CD8+ T cells sorted from blood, collected in a trial of the OX40 agonist ivuxolimab. The sequence came from an adult with an advanced solid tumor such as melanoma, head and neck, liver or kidney cancer. The rearrangement joins TRBV5-1 to TRBJ2-3; 7 bases align to TRBD2. CDR3 bases: TGCGCCAGCAGCTTGCGGGGGGACCAAGATACGCAGTATTTT. It is translated as CASSLRGDQDTQYF.